The sequence of this T cell receptor beta chain was determined in a study of blood T cell repertoires in COVID-19. Study at large: Acute-phase and convalescent COVID-19 samples originated in the United States, Italy and Spain. The analysed material was cDNA or gDNA that came from T cells, B-cell-depleted T cells, or PBMCs.

One Seattle source followed patients from active infection through their disease course. Germline V gives CDR1 MNHNY, CDR2 SVGAGI (reference sequence). V shed 4 bases and J 5 bases; nucleotides not matched to a gene: 7. This CDR3 is 15 amino acids long. This clone was observed a single time. Original processing methods: Nucleated cell counts were estimated from reference gene primer amplification. Assay: immunoSEQ multiplex PCR; the TCRdb copy retains only in-frame clones and omits some. V and J calls and clone size are as listed in that table; D and trimming were resolved from the DNA. The sample holds roughly 410,000 clones, 70% to 90% seen once.

The source of this sequence is a woman aged 40 to 50 with COVID-19, enrolled during active disease. This chain links TRBV6-6 with TRBJ2-3; 9 bases map to TRBD2. Material for sequencing was peripheral blood. CDR3 DNA sequence: TGTGCCAGCAGTTTCCCTAGCGGGACAATAGATACGCAGTATTTT. This gives the protein CASSFPSGTIDTQYF.